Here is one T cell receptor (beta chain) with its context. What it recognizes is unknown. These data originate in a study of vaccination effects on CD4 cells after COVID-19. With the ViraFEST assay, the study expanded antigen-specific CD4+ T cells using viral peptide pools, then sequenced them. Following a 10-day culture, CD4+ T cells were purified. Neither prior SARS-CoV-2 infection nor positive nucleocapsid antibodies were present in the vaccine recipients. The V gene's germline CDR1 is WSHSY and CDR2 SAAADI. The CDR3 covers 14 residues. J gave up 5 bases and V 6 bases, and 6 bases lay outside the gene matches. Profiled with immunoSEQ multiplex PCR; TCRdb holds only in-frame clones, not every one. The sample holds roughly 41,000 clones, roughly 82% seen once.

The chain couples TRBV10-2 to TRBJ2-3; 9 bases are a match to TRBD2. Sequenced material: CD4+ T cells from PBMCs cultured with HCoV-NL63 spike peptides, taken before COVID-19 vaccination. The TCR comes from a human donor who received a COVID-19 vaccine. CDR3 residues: CASRRGLALDTQYF. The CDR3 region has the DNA TGCGCCAGCAGGAGGGGACTAGCCTTAGATACGCAGTATTTT.